This T cell receptor (beta chain) was observed in a study of shared clonotypes between healthy human individuals. Several immunoSEQ plates held equal portions of the genomic DNA taken from each subset. Replicate PCRs were loaded with 250 to 300 ng DNA from unsorted PBMC, 30,000 or so T cell genomes. TCRdb's copy holds only in-frame clones and misses some; the assay was immunoSEQ multiplex PCR. Of approximately 480,000 clones listed, 60% to 80% were seen once; the top ten hold around 13%. The germline V and J ends were trimmed by 4 bases and 5 bases, with 15 bases remaining between them. The CDR3 has 15 amino acids.

The sequencing input was PBMCs. The rearrangement joins TRBV5-3 to TRBJ2-2, with D perhaps TRBD1 or TRBD2 (5 bases each). TRBV5-3 is assigned to the ORF class and has an uncertain function. This receptor was obtained from a middle-aged woman in good health. Some clones in this sample may be carry-over from other donors' samples. This CDR3 reads CARSTQGRGTGELFF. The CDR3 region has the DNA TGTGCCAGAAGCACCCAGGGTCGGGGAACCGGGGAGCTGTTTTTT.